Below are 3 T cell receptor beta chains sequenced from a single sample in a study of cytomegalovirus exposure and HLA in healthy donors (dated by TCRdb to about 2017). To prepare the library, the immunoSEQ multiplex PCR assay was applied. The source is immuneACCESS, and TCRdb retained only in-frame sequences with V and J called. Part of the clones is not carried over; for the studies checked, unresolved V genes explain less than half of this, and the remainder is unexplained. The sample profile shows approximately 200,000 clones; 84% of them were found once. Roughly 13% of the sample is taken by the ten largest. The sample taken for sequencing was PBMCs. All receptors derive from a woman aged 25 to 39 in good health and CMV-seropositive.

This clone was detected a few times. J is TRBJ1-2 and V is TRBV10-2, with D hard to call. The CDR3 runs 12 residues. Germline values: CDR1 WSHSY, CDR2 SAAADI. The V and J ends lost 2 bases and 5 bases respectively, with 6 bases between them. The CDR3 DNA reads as TGCGCCAGCAGTGAGAGAGGGTATGGCTACACCTTC. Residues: CASSERGYGYTF.

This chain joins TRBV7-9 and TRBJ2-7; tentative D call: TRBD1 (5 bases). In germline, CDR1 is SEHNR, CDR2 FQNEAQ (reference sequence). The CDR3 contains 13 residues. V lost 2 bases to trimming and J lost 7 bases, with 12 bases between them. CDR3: CASSLILQGEQYF. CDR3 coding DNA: TGTGCCAGCAGCTTAATTCTCCAGGGTGAGCAGTACTTC.

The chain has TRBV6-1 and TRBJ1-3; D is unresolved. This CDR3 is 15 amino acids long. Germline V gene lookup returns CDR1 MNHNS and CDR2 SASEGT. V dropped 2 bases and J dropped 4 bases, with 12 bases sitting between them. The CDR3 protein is CASSENDIAGNTIYF. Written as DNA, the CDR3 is TGTGCCAGCAGTGAAAACGACATCGCCGGAAACACCATATATTTT.